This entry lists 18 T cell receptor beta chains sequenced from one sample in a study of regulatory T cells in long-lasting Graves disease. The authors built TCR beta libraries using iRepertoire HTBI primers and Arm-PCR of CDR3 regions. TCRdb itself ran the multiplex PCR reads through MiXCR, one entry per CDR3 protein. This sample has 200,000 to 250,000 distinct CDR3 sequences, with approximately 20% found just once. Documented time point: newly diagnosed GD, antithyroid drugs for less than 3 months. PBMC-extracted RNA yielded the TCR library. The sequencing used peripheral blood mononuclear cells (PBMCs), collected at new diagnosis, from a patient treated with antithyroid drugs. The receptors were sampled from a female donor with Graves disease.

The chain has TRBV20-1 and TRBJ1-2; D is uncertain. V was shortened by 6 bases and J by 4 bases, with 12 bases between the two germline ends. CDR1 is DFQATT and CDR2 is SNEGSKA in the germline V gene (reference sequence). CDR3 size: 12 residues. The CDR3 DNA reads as TGCAGTGCCGAAGCGCAGGCCTATGGCTACACCTTC. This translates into CSAEAQAYGYTF.

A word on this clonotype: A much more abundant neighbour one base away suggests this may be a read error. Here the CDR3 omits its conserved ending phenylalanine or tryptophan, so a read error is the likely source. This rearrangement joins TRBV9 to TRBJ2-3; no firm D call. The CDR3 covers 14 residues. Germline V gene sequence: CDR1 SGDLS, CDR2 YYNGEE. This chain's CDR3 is CASSIDSRTDTQYL. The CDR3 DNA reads TGCGCCAGCAGCATTGATAGCCGCACAGATACGCAGTATTTA.

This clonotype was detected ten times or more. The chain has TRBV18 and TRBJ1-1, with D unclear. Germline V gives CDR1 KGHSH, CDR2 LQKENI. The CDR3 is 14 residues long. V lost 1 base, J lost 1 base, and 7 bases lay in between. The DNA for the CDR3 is TGTGCCAGCTCACCACAGGCGGGGAACACTGAAGCTTTCTTT. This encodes CASSPQAGNTEAFF.

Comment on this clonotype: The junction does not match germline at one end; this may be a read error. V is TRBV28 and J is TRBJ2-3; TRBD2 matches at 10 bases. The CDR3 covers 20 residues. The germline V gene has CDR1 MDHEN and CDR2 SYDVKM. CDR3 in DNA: TGTGCCAGCAGTTTCGCGCAAGATGCAGGACTAGCGGCTAACACAGATATGCAGTATTTT. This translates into CASSFAQDAGLAANTDMQYF.

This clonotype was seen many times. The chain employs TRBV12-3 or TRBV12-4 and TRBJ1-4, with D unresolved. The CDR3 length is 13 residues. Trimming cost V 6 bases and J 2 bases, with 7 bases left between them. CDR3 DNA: TGTGCCAGCAGCGGATGGACTAATGAAAAACTGTTTTTT. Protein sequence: CASSGWTNEKLFF.

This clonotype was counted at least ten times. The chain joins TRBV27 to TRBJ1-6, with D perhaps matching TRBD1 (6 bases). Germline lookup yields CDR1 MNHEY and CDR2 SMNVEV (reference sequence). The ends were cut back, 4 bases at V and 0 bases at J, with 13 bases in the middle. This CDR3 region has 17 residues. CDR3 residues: CASSSRQESSYNSPLHF. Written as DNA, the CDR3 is TGTGCCAGCAGTTCACGACAGGAGAGCTCCTATAATTCACCCCTCCACTTT.

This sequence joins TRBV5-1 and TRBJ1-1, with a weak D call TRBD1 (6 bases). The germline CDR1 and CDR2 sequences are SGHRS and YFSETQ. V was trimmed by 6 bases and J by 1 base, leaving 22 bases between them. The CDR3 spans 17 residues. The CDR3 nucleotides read TGCGCCAGCATCCAGGGCGCCGGGGGGGCTGGGAACACTGAAGCTTTCTTT. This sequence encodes CASIQGAGGAGNTEAFF.

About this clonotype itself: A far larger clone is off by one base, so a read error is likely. Here the CDR3 reads CASSPRGFRETQYF. CDR3 nucleotides: TGTGCCAGCAGCCCGAGGGGTTTCCGAGAGACCCAGTACTTC. This chain links TRBV7-2 with TRBJ2-5; perhaps D is TRBD1 or TRBD2 (5 bases each). Trimming stripped 5 bases from V and 4 bases from J, with 14 bases between. The V gene's germline CDR1 is SGHTA and CDR2 FQGNSA. The CDR3 is 14 amino acids. The whole variable domain, filled in from reference TRBV7-2 and TRBJ2-5, reads GAGVSQSPSNKVTEKGKDVELRCDPISGHTALYWYRQSLGQGLEFLIYFQGNSAPDKSGLPSDRFSAERTGGSVSTLTIQRTQQEDSAVYLCASSPRGFRETQYFGPGTRLLVL.

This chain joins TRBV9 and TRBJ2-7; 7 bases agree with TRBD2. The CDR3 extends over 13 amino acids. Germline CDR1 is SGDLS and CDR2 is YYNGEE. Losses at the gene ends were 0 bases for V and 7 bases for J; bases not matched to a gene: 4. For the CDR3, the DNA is TGTGCCAGCAGCGTAGGGGGAGCGGGAGAGCAGTACTTC. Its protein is CASSVGGAGEQYF.

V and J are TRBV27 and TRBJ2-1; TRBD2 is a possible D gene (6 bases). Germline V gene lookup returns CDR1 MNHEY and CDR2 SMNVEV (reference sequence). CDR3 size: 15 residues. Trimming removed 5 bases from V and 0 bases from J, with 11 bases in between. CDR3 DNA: TGTGCCAGCAGTCTCCCGGGACTCTCCTACAATGAGCAGTTCTTC. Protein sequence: CASSLPGLSYNEQFF.

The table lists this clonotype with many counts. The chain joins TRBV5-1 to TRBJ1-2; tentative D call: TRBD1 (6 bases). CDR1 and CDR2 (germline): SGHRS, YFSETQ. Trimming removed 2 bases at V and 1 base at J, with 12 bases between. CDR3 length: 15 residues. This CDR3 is CASSFLGTRNYGYTF. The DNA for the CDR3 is TGCGCCAGCAGCTTCCTCGGGACACGTAACTATGGCTACACCTTC.

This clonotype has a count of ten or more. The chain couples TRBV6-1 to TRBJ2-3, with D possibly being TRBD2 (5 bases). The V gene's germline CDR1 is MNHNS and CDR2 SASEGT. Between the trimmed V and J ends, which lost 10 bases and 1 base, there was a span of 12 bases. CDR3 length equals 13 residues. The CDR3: CATAEVGTDTQYF. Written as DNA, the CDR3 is TGTGCCACGGCGGAGGTGGGCACAGATACGCAGTATTTT.

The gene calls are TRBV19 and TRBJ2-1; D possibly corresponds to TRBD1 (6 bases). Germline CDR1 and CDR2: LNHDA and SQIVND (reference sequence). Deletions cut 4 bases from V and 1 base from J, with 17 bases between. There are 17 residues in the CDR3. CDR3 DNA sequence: TGTGCCAGTAGTACAGGGGCCGCCACATCTTCCTACAATGAGCAGTTCTTC. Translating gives CASSTGAATSSYNEQFF.

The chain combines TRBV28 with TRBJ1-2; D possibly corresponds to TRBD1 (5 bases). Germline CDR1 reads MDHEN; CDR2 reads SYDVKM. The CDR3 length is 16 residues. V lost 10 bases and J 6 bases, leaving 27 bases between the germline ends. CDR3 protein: CATKLPLQGSHHGYTF. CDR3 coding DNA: TGTGCCACGAAGCTACCCCTCCAGGGATCCCATCATGGCTACACCTTC.

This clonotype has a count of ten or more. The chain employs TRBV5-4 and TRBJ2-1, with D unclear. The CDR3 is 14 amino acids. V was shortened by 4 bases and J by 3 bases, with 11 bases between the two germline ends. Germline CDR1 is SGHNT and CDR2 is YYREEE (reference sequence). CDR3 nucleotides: TGTGCCAGCAGCCATTCGGACGTCTACAATGAGCAGTTCTTC. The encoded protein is CASSHSDVYNEQFF.

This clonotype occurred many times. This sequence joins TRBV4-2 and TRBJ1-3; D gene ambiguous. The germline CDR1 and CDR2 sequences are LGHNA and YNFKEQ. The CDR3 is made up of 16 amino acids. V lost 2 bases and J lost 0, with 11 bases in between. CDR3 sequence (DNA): TGTGCCAGCAGCCAACTAAGATACCGCTCTGGAAACACCATATATTTT. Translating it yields CASSQLRYRSGNTIYF.

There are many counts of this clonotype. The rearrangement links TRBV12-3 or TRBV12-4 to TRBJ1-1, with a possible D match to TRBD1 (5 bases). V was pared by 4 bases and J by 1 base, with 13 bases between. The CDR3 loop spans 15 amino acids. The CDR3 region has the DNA TGTGCCAGCAGTTCGCCTCAGGGCGGGAACACTGAAGCTTTCTTT. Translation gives CASSSPQGGNTEAFF.

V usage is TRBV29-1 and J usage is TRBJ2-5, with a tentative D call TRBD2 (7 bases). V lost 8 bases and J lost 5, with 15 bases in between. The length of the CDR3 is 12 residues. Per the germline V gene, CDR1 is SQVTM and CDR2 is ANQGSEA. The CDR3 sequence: CSSGGSGETQYF. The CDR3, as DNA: TGCAGCTCGGGGGGCTCGGGGGAGACCCAGTACTTC.